These 22 T cell receptor beta chains were sequenced from one sample in a study of T cell clonality in common variable immunodeficiency. Profiling relied on immunoSEQ multiplex PCR, and the TCRdb table lists in-frame clones only, not all of them. The repertoire has some 45,000 clones, none seen only once; the ten largest take around 2.1%. The sample consisted of peripheral blood mononuclear cells. These receptors were obtained from a person aged 18 to 70 in good health.

This clone has at least ten counts. The read finishes 3 residues shy of the CDR3 end, and the germline J gene is used to complete it. The V and J genes are TRBV10-1 and TRBJ2-2; 15 bases agree with TRBD2. CDR3 length equals 20 residues. Losses at the gene ends were 4 bases for V and 4 bases for J; bases not matched to a gene: 13. Germline-derived CDR1 and CDR2 are WNHNN and SYGVQD (reference sequence). The chain's CDR3 is CASSAPVRTSGGVGTGELFF. Partial CDR3 DNA: TGCGCCAGCAGTGCCCCTGTCCGGACTAGCGGGGGGGTTGGCACCGGGGAG.

This clone was detected only a few times. Sequencing ends 3 residues short of the CDR3 end; the germline J gene provides the rest. The V gene is TRBV2, the J gene TRBJ2-3, with TRBD1 identical over 8 bases. The CDR3 is 15 amino acids. The germline gives CDR1 SNHLY, CDR2 FYNNEI. After removal of 6 bases from V and 1 base from J, the junction contained 6 bases not matched to a gene. CDR3 sequence: CASSTGGRGTDTQYF. The CDR3 bases that were read are TGTGCCAGCAGCACAGGGGGTCGGGGCACAGATACG.

This clone was counted ten times or more. The read gets to within 3 residues of the CDR3 end, and the germline J gene fills in the rest. This rearrangement joins TRBV7-9 to TRBJ1-1, with 7 nucleotides matching TRBD1. The CDR3 length is 14 residues. Germline V lookup: CDR1 SEHNR, CDR2 FQNEAQ (reference sequence). CDR3 bases read: TGTGCCAGCAGCCATGAGGGGGCGGAGATGGGA. Translating gives CASSHEGAEMG. The whole CDR3 sequence is CASSHEGAEMGAFF.

This clone was counted at least ten times. The sequence runs out 3 residues before the end of the CDR3; the remainder is reconstructed from the germline J gene. This chain uses TRBV20-1 with TRBJ1-1, with TRBD1 matching 7 bases. This CDR3 contains 14 residues. CDR1 and CDR2 (germline): DFQATT, SNEGSKA (reference sequence). V dropped 0 bases and J dropped 0; count of bases not matched to a gene: 1. The CDR3 here is CSAREGQVNTEAFF. The sequenced part of the CDR3 DNA is TGCAGTGCTAGAGAAGGACAGGTGAACACTGAA.

In this sample, this clone turned up many times. The CDR3 end is not reached by the read, which stops 3 residues before it; the germline J gene fills it in. The chain joins TRBV15 to TRBJ1-2; 7 nucleotides match TRBD1. There are 14 residues in the CDR3. V was pared by 5 bases and J by 4 bases, with 7 bases of the junction left unmatched. Germline-derived CDR1 and CDR2 are LNHNV and YYDKDF (reference sequence). CDR3 residues: CATSAETGRYGYTF. The CDR3 DNA, read in part, is TGTGCCACCAGCGCCGAGACAGGGCGCTATGGC.

This clone was observed at least ten times. The CDR3 sequence: CASSPPAGRFHYGYTF. The sequenced part of the CDR3 DNA is TGTGCCAGTTCGCCCCCGGCGGGCAGATTCCACTATGGC. V gene TRBV19 combines with J gene TRBJ1-2; D is ambiguous. Read sequence stops 3 residues before the CDR3 end, and the germline J gene provides the missing end. Germline V lookup: CDR1 LNHDA, CDR2 SQIVND (reference sequence). The CDR3 covers 16 residues. V was trimmed by 8 bases and J by 3 bases, leaving 22 bases between them.

Concerning this clone itself: The sequenced fragment ends 3 residues before the CDR3 boundary, so the rest is inferred from the germline J gene. The chain uses TRBV7-3 and TRBJ2-1, with 7 positions matching TRBD1. The J segment lost 3 bases and the V segment lost 2 bases, leaving 7 bases of the junction unmatched. The CDR3 has 16 residues. Germline CDR1 and CDR2: SGHTA and FQGTGA. The part of the CDR3 DNA that was read is TGTGCCAGCAGCTTACACGGGACAGACCGCTACAATGAG. Protein sequence: CASSLHGTDRYNE. The CDR3, in full, reads CASSLHGTDRYNEQFF.

This clone has at least ten counts. The read ends 3 residues shy of where the CDR3 ends; the end is completed using the germline J gene. The genes are TRBV5-5 and TRBJ1-1; a weak D match, TRBD1 (5 bases). Germline V gene lookup returns CDR1 SGHKS and CDR2 YYEKEE (reference sequence). The ends were cut back, 4 bases at V and 5 bases at J, with 12 bases in the middle. The CDR3 spans 13 residues. The DNA read from the CDR3 is TGTGCCAGCAGCAAGCAGGGTTCTACTGAA. Translating gives CASSKQGSTE. The full CDR3 protein is CASSKQGSTEAFF.

This clone was seen a few times. With a much larger clone just one base away, this may be a read error. Read sequence stops 3 residues before the CDR3 end, and the germline J gene provides the missing end. The same CDR3 arises from other DNA sequences in this sample as well. The chain recombines TRBV5-1 with TRBJ2-5; TRBD2 aligns across 9 bases. CDR1 is SGHRS and CDR2 is YFSETQ in the germline V gene. After removal of 4 bases from V and 5 bases from J, the junction contained 12 bases not matched to a gene. The CDR3 covers 16 residues. The CDR3 here is CASSGLAGGPGETQYF. The sequenced CDR3 bases are TGCGCCAGCAGCGGACTGGCGGGAGGGCCGGGGGAGACC.

This clone was detected ten times or more. The read ends 3 residues shy of where the CDR3 ends; the end is completed using the germline J gene. The rearrangement uses TRBV5-1 and TRBJ2-2, with D maybe TRBD2 (5 bases). V lost 8 bases and J 6 bases, leaving 11 bases between the germline ends. CDR1 SGHRS and CDR2 YFSETQ come from the germline V gene. CDR3 length: 12 amino acids. The covered CDR3 bases are TGCGCCAGTCTGGACGGGGCCGGGGAG. This gives the protein CASLDGAGE. The entire CDR3 protein is CASLDGAGELFF.

This clone was detected many times. The missing CDR3 end, 3 residues past where the read stops, is filled in from the germline J gene. V and J are TRBV12-3 or TRBV12-4 and TRBJ2-3; the D is unclear. The V end lost 6 bases, the J end lost 6 bases, and 7 bases lay between the germline ends. CDR3 size: 11 residues. The sequenced CDR3 bases are TGTGCCAGCAGCCATTTTGATACG. This codes for CASSHFDT. The complete CDR3 reads CASSHFDTQYF.

This clone showed up just a few times. The missing CDR3 end, 3 residues past where the read stops, is filled in from the germline J gene. The V gene is TRBV6-1, the J gene TRBJ2-3; a weak D match, TRBD1 (6 bases). Germline V lookup: CDR1 MNHNS, CDR2 SASEGT. The CDR3 contains 14 residues. CDR3 DNA, as far as it was read: TGTGCCAGCAGTGATGTGTACAGGGAAGAGACG. It specifies CASSDVYREET. The full CDR3 sequence reads CASSDVYREETQYF.

This clone was seen ten or more times. The read comes to an end 3 residues before the CDR3 does, leaving the germline J gene to fill in the end. V gene TRBV20-1 combines with J gene TRBJ2-5; D might be TRBD2 (5 bases). The CDR3 loop spans 12 amino acids. CDR1 and CDR2 (germline): DFQATT, SNEGSKA (reference sequence). Trimming removed 3 bases from V and 4 bases from J, with 9 bases in between. CDR3 in amino acids: CSARAGGETQYF. The sequenced part of the CDR3 DNA is TGCAGTGCTAGGGCAGGAGGAGAGACC.

The table lists this clone with many counts. The read terminates 3 residues before the CDR3 end, so the remaining end is supplied by the germline J gene. The rearrangement links TRBV20-1 to TRBJ1-4, with 7 bases matching TRBD1. The germline V gene has CDR1 DFQATT and CDR2 SNEGSKA (reference sequence). Trimming cost V 3 bases and J 8 bases; bases outside gene matches: 6. The CDR3 loop spans 13 amino acids. The part of the CDR3 DNA that was read is TGCAGTGCTAGCGACAGGGAGGTGGAAAAA. This translates into CSASDREVEK. The whole CDR3 protein reads CSASDREVEKLFF.

This clone came up many times. The read gets to within 3 residues of the CDR3 end, and the germline J gene fills in the rest. The chain carries TRBV19 and TRBJ2-2; no reliable D call. This CDR3 spans 14 amino acids. The germline gives CDR1 LNHDA, CDR2 SQIVND (reference sequence). Trimming left V 11 bases short and J 4 bases short, with 17 bases between. Incomplete CDR3 DNA: TGTGCCTCCCGGCCTGGGCAAGCCACCGGGGAG. Translated, it gives CASRPGQATGE. The entire CDR3 reads CASRPGQATGELFF.

At least ten counts were recorded for this clone. Coverage ceases 3 residues before the CDR3 finishes, and the germline J gene fills in the end. This chain connects TRBV20-1 to TRBJ2-2, with D possibly TRBD2 on 5 matching bases. The V gene lost 3 bases and the J gene lost 2 bases, with 10 bases spanning the gap. CDR3 size: 14 residues. Germline-derived CDR1 and CDR2 are DFQATT and SNEGSKA (reference sequence). The part of the CDR3 DNA that was read is TGCAGTGCTAGCCTGAGCGGTAACACCGGGGAG. This codes for CSASLSGNTGE. In full, the CDR3 reads CSASLSGNTGELFF.

This clone was seen ten or more times. The CDR3 goes on 3 residues after the read ends, and that part is filled in from the germline J gene. The chain recombines TRBV5-1 with TRBJ1-2; 8 nucleotides match TRBD1. From germline, CDR1 is SGHRS and CDR2 YFSETQ. This CDR3 region has 17 residues. The ends lost 0 bases at V and 3 bases at J; junction bases unmatched: 10. Here the CDR3 reads CASSLDPLAGGDYGYTF. CDR3 DNA (partial): TGCGCCAGCAGCTTGGATCCCCTAGCAGGGGGCGACTATGGC.

This clone has ten or more counts. Read data end 3 residues before the CDR3 end; the end is taken from the germline J gene. J is TRBJ1-4 and V is TRBV13, with TRBD1 as a possible D gene (5 bases). Germline V gene lookup returns CDR1 PRHDT and CDR2 FYEKMQ (reference sequence). CDR3 length: 15 residues. V was shortened by 5 bases and J by 0 bases, with 10 bases between the two germline ends. CDR3 DNA, as far as it was read: TGTGCCAGCAGCCTCGCGACAGCAACTAATGAAAAA. It encodes CASSLATATNEK. The whole CDR3 protein reads CASSLATATNEKLFF.

There are many counts of this clone. The CDR3 extends 3 residues past the end of the read, so its final part is completed from the germline J gene. The V gene is TRBV19, the J gene TRBJ1-1; D perhaps matches TRBD1 (5 bases). In germline, CDR1 is LNHDA, CDR2 SQIVND (reference sequence). V was cut by 7 bases and J by 0 bases, with 12 bases left in between. The CDR3 runs 14 residues. The covered CDR3 bases are TGTGCCAGTACCCCGACCAGGGTGAACACTGAA. Translated, it gives CASTPTRVNTE. The whole CDR3 protein is CASTPTRVNTEAFF.

Many counts were recorded for this clone. The CDR3 end falls 3 residues outside the read, so it is completed with the germline J gene. The chain couples TRBV19 to TRBJ1-1, with D possibly matching TRBD1 (5 bases). CDR1 and CDR2 (germline): LNHDA, SQIVND (reference sequence). Trimming left V 5 bases short and J 3 bases short, with 10 bases between. This CDR3 has 13 residues. The covered CDR3 bases are TGTGCCAGTAGTTACAGGTCCGACACTGAA. It is translated as CASSYRSDTE. The CDR3 in its entirety is CASSYRSDTEAFF.

The sample holds many counts of this clone. The read comes to an end 3 residues before the CDR3 does, leaving the germline J gene to fill in the end. The V call is TRBV20-1, the J call TRBJ1-4; possibly TRBD1 for D (6 bases). CDR3 length equals 13 residues. The V and J ends lost 6 bases and 8 bases respectively, with 16 bases between them. Germline CDR1 and CDR2: DFQATT and SNEGSKA (reference sequence). Partial CDR3 DNA: TGCAGTGCACCCTTTGGGGGCGTAGAAAAA. Protein product: CSAPFGGVEK. From start to end, the CDR3 is CSAPFGGVEKLFF.

This clone was counted at least ten times. From the germline J gene comes the end of the CDR3, since the read stops 3 residues before it. The V call is TRBV10-3, the J call TRBJ1-2, with 11 bases lining up with TRBD1. Trimming at V came to 7 bases and at J to 3 bases, leaving 4 bases not matched to a gene. This CDR3 is built from 14 residues. CDR1 is ENHRY and CDR2 is SYGVKD in the germline V gene. The CDR3 is CAINPGQGDYGYTF. Partial CDR3 DNA: TGTGCCATCAATCCGGGACAGGGGGACTATGGC.